The 29 T cell receptor beta chains presented below share a single source sample, sequenced in a study of long-term antiretroviral therapy in people with HIV. This was the immunoSEQ v3.0 assay at survey level. Clones were read by immunoSEQ multiplex PCR, and TCRdb kept only the in-frame ones, dropping some. The sample has roughly 10,000 clones, 65% to 85% seen once; the top ten hold about 17%. The source material was unsorted PBMCs, sampled 1.8 years after starting antiretroviral therapy. These receptors all stem from a middle-aged man with HIV.

The count of this clone is one. The rearrangement uses TRBV6-1 and TRBJ2-7; D may be TRBD2 (6 bases). The ends were cut back, 4 bases at V and 2 bases at J, with 18 bases in the middle. From germline, CDR1 is MNHNS and CDR2 SASEGT. The CDR3 has 16 amino acids. CDR3 nucleotide sequence: TGTGCCAGCAGTGGGAGGTGGGGGGACCCCGCCTACGAGCAGTACTTC. As protein: CASSGRWGDPAYEQYF.

This sequence joins TRBV11-2 and TRBJ2-3, with D perhaps given as TRBD1 or TRBD2 (5 bases each). The V gene's germline CDR1 is SGHAT and CDR2 FQNNGV. The V end lost 6 bases, the J end lost 10 bases, and 20 bases lay between the germline ends. This CDR3 comprises 14 residues. The CDR3 DNA is TGTGCCAGCAGAGGACCGGGACCCCACGGGTCGCAGTATTTT. Translation gives CASRGPGPHGSQYF.

In regard to this clone: An end of the junction does not agree with germline; a read error may underlie this. The rearrangement uses TRBV7-7 and TRBJ2-1; TRBD2 might be the D (6 bases). Germline V lookup: CDR1 SSHAT, CDR2 FNYEAQ (reference sequence). CDR3 size: 15 residues. The CDR3 here is CASSLGTDPYNEQFF. The DNA of the CDR3 is TGTGCTAGCAGCTTAGGGACTGACCCGTACAATGAGCAGTTCTTC.

The V and J genes are TRBV30 and TRBJ2-1, with D hard to call. The ends were cut back, 5 bases at V and 7 bases at J, with 9 bases in the middle. The CDR3 runs to 11 residues. In germline, CDR1 is GTSNPN, CDR2 SVGIG (reference sequence). The CDR3 DNA follows: TGTGCCTGGGACCACGGGAATGAGCAGTTCTTC. This sequence encodes CAWDHGNEQFF.

This clone showed up just a few times. The V and J genes are TRBV14 and TRBJ2-1; the D gene is possibly TRBD2 (6 bases). The CDR3 spans 14 residues. Germline V gene data show CDR1 as SGHDN and CDR2 as FVKESK. V was clipped by 1 base and J by 3 bases, with 7 bases between them. This CDR3 is CASSQAGVYNEQFF. The CDR3 region has the DNA TGTGCCAGCAGCCAAGCGGGAGTCTACAATGAGCAGTTCTTC.

The chain has TRBV18 and TRBJ1-1; TRBD1 might be the D (6 bases). CDR1 and CDR2 from the germline V gene are KGHSH and LQKENI. This CDR3 contains 15 residues. V lost 0 bases, J lost 1 base, and 9 bases lay in between. CDR3 nucleotides: TGTGCCAGCTCACCACCGACAGGTCAGAACACTGAAGCTTTCTTT. Residues: CASSPPTGQNTEAFF.

The chain joins TRBV19 to TRBJ2-1, with 9 positions matching TRBD2. V trimming: 8 bases; J trimming: 8 bases; junction bases outside the gene matches: 7. CDR1 and CDR2 (germline): LNHDA, SQIVND (reference sequence). This CDR3 is 13 amino acids long. CDR3 DNA sequence: TGTGCCAGTGCCGGGACTAGCCTTTATGAGCAGTTCTTC. Its protein is CASAGTSLYEQFF.

The DNA of the CDR3 is TGTGCCAGCAGCCCTCAGCCGGGGGAAAAACTGTTTTTT. This gives the protein CASSPQPGEKLFF. The chain joins TRBV7-8 to TRBJ1-4; D unresolved. Looked up from germline, CDR1 is SGHVS and CDR2 is FQNEAQ. The CDR3 covers 13 residues. Deletions cut 5 bases from V and 8 bases from J, with 12 bases between.

The rearrangement uses TRBV7-9 and TRBJ1-2, with D possibly being TRBD1 (5 bases). Germline V lookup: CDR1 SEHNR, CDR2 FQNEAQ (reference sequence). The CDR3 contains 13 residues. V dropped 5 bases and J dropped 1 base, with 8 bases sitting between them. CDR3 DNA sequence: TGTGCCAGCAGCCTGACAGATAACTATGGCTACACCTTC. It specifies CASSLTDNYGYTF.

This clone turned up a few times. At one end the junction does not follow the germline gene, possibly because of a read error. The chain couples TRBV27 to TRBJ2-1; D possibly uses TRBD1 or TRBD2 (6 bases each). CDR3 length: 15 residues. CDR1 is MNHEY, CDR2 SMNVEV, per germline (reference sequence). The CDR3 loop is CASTARGQEGNEQFF. CDR3 nucleotides: TGTGCTAGCACCGCGCGGGGACAAGAGGGGAATGAGCAGTTCTTC.

The J gene is TRBJ2-1, the V gene TRBV18, with TRBD2 matching 7 bases. The trim removed 3 bases at V and 2 bases at J, leaving 4 bases unmatched. Germline loops: CDR1 KGHSH, CDR2 LQKENI. The CDR3 sequence is 15 residues long. CDR3 region: CASSPERGAYNEQFF. For the CDR3, the DNA is TGTGCCAGCTCACCTGAGCGGGGAGCCTACAATGAGCAGTTCTTC.

The chain joins TRBV27 to TRBJ2-5; D is undetermined. This CDR3 has 16 amino acids. Per germline, CDR1 MNHEY and CDR2 SMNVEV (reference sequence). Trimming removed 2 bases from V and 6 bases from J, with 19 bases in between. The CDR3 nucleotides read TGTGCCAGCAGTTTAACAACACCTGACACCAAACAGACCCAGTACTTC. Residues: CASSLTTPDTKQTQYF.

V usage is TRBV2 and J usage is TRBJ2-5, with D perhaps matching TRBD2 (6 bases). V was pared by 3 bases and J by 2 bases, with 16 bases between. CDR1 is SNHLY and CDR2 is FYNNEI in the germline V gene. This CDR3 region has 16 residues. The chain's CDR3 is CASSEGGRTIQETQYF. The CDR3 region has the DNA TGTGCCAGCAGTGAGGGAGGCAGGACGATACAAGAGACCCAGTACTTC.

The CDR3: CASSYSGFDEQFF. CDR3 DNA: TGTGCCAGCAGTTACTCAGGGTTCGATGAGCAGTTCTTC. This chain connects TRBV6-5 to TRBJ2-1; no firm D call. The length of the CDR3 is 13 residues. The germline V gene encodes CDR1 MNHEY and CDR2 SVGAGI. Trimming shortened V by 0 bases and J by 8 bases, and 8 bases separated the two germline ends.

The chain has TRBV6-1 and TRBJ1-5, with 7 positions matching TRBD1. Germline V lookup: CDR1 MNHNS, CDR2 SASEGT. The CDR3 length is 15 residues. V shed 5 bases and J 5 bases; nucleotides not matched to a gene: 9. CDR3 amino acids: CASSPRDRNYQPQHF. The CDR3 DNA sequence: TGTGCCAGCAGTCCCCGGGACAGAAATTATCAGCCCCAGCATTTT.

This rearrangement joins TRBV19 to TRBJ2-7, with a weak D call TRBD1 (5 bases). Trimming took off 7 bases at V and 4 bases at J, with 11 bases between the two ends. Germline V gene data show CDR1 as LNHDA and CDR2 as SQIVND (reference sequence). This CDR3 comprises 12 residues. The chain's CDR3 is CASKGGAYEQYF. CDR3 DNA sequence: TGTGCCAGTAAGGGTGGGGCTTACGAGCAGTACTTC.

V gene TRBV28 combines with J gene TRBJ1-2; TRBD1 agrees at 11 bases. Germline V gene lookup returns CDR1 MDHEN and CDR2 SYDVKM. J was trimmed by 6 bases and V by 6 bases; bases with no gene match: 6. The CDR3 spans 14 residues. The CDR3 sequence is CASSSGQGAHGYTF. DNA of the CDR3: TGTGCCAGCAGCTCCGGACAGGGGGCTCATGGCTACACCTTC.

The V and J genes are TRBV6-5 and TRBJ1-4; D remains unclear. Trimming removed 2 bases from V and 12 bases from J, with 10 bases in between. CDR3 length equals 12 residues. Germline assignment: CDR1 MNHEY and CDR2 SVGAGI. The CDR3 region is CASSYGSGELFF. In DNA form, the CDR3 reads TGTGCCAGCAGTTACGGGAGCGGGGAACTGTTTTTT.

This clone came up a few times. This chain joins TRBV29-1 and TRBJ2-7; TRBD1 matches at 7 bases. With 7 bases clipped from V and 0 bases from J, the junction kept 3 bases outside the gene matches. The CDR3 has 12 amino acids. Germline assignment: CDR1 SQVTM and CDR2 ANQGSEA. CDR3 amino acids: CSARDSSYEQYF. The CDR3 bases are TGCAGCGCTCGGGACAGCTCCTACGAGCAGTACTTC.

The chain joins TRBV9 to TRBJ2-1, with 10 positions matching TRBD2. Trimming removed 4 bases from V and 3 bases from J; junction bases left unmatched: 7. The CDR3 covers 16 residues. Germline V gene lookup returns CDR1 SGDLS and CDR2 YYNGEE. The CDR3 DNA is TGTGCCAGCAGCCCAAGGGGACTAGCGTACTACAATGAGCAGTTCTTC. Amino acid sequence: CASSPRGLAYYNEQFF.

The chain couples TRBV7-9 to TRBJ1-2; perhaps TRBD1 as D (6 bases). V was pared by 5 bases and J by 4 bases, with 14 bases between. In germline, CDR1 is SEHNR, CDR2 FQNEAQ (reference sequence). The CDR3 has 14 residues. The CDR3 spells CASSPTGNSYGYTF. In DNA form, the CDR3 reads TGTGCCAGCAGCCCGACAGGCAACTCCTATGGCTACACCTTC. Supplemented by reference TRBV7-9 and TRBJ1-2, the full variable domain reads DTGVSQNPRHKITKRGQNVTFRCDPISEHNRLYWYRQTLGQGPEFLTYFQNEAQLEKSRLLSDRFSAERPKGSFSTLEIQRTEQGDSAMYLCASSPTGNSYGYTFGSGTRLTVV.

The chain joins TRBV11-3 to TRBJ2-1, with D maybe TRBD2 (6 bases). Per the germline V gene, CDR1 is SGHNT and CDR2 is YENEEA. The germline V and J ends were trimmed by 6 bases and 7 bases, with 13 bases remaining between them. The CDR3 is 13 amino acids. Written as DNA, the CDR3 is TGTGCCAGCAGTCGGAGGGCCGGGAATGAGCAGTTCTTC. Its translation: CASSRRAGNEQFF.

Here the CDR3 DNA reads TGTGCCAGCAGCCTCCCGGGCTACAATGAGCAGTTCTTC. It is translated as CASSLPGYNEQFF. The gene calls are TRBV11-3 and TRBJ2-1; no firm D call. V was shortened by 5 bases and J by 3 bases, with 8 bases between the two germline ends. CDR3 length: 13 amino acids. Per the germline V gene, CDR1 is SGHNT and CDR2 is YENEEA.

V and J are TRBV6-4 and TRBJ2-3; 7 nucleotides align to TRBD2. V dropped 0 bases and J dropped 4; count of bases not matched to a gene: 4. Germline CDR1 is MRHNA and CDR2 is SNTAGT. The CDR3 totals 15 residues. CDR3 sequence: CASSDSGLGSDTQYF. The CDR3 DNA reads as TGTGCCAGCAGTGACTCAGGACTAGGTTCAGATACGCAGTATTTT.

This clone was recorded a few times. The V and J genes are TRBV7-3 and TRBJ1-2; possibly TRBD1 for D (5 bases). Per germline, CDR1 SGHTA and CDR2 FQGTGA. V was cut by 2 bases and J by 5 bases, with 9 bases left in between. There are 13 residues in the CDR3. CDR3 nucleotide sequence: TGTGCCAGCAGCTTAGACAGTTATTATGGCTACACCTTC. Protein product: CASSLDSYYGYTF.

The V and J genes are TRBV5-1 and TRBJ1-1; a possible D gene is TRBD1 (6 bases). Trimming took off 0 bases at V and 1 base at J, with 10 bases between the two ends. The CDR3 totals 15 residues. Germline V gene lookup returns CDR1 SGHRS and CDR2 YFSETQ. The CDR3 region has the DNA TGCGCCAGCAGCTTGGCCAACAGGGAGAACACTGAAGCTTTCTTT. It is translated as CASSLANRENTEAFF.

The CDR3 sequence: CASRSGTSYGYTF. The DNA of the CDR3 is TGTGCCAGCAGATCGGGGACGAGCTATGGCTACACCTTC. J is TRBJ1-2 and V is TRBV6-5, with a weak D call TRBD1 (5 bases). Deletions cut 6 bases from V and 4 bases from J, with 12 bases between. Germline loops: CDR1 MNHEY, CDR2 SVGAGI. The CDR3 is 13 residues long.

The chain has TRBV5-1 and TRBJ2-2; 7 bases align to TRBD2. CDR3 length: 16 residues. CDR1 and CDR2 from the germline V gene are SGHRS and YFSETQ. Trimming removed 1 base from V and 2 bases from J; junction bases left unmatched: 5. The DNA for the CDR3 is TGCGCCAGCAGCTTGTTGGCTAGCGGAAACACCGGGGAGCTGTTTTTT. Residues: CASSLLASGNTGELFF. Combining the CDR3 with reference TRBV5-1 and TRBJ2-2 gives the whole variable domain KAGVTQTPRYLIKTRGQQVTLSCSPISGHRSVSWYQQTPGQGLQFLFEYFSETQRNKGNFPGRFSGRQFSNSRSEMNVSTLELGDSALYLCASSLLASGNTGELFFGEGSRLTVL.

This clone was detected once. CDR3 nucleotides: TGCGCCAGCAGCTTGGGGGATGAGTACGAGCAGTACTTC. Its translation is CASSLGDEYEQYF. The rearrangement links TRBV5-1 to TRBJ2-7; D not resolved. The V end was cut by 0 bases, the J end by 4 bases, with 8 bases between. CDR1 is SGHRS and CDR2 is YFSETQ in the germline V gene. This CDR3 is 13 amino acids long. Looking up the rest from reference TRBV5-1 and TRBJ2-7 gives the full variable domain: KAGVTQTPRYLIKTRGQQVTLSCSPISGHRSVSWYQQTPGQGLQFLFEYFSETQRNKGNFPGRFSGRQFSNSRSEMNVSTLELGDSALYLCASSLGDEYEQYFGPGTRLTVT.